The source of this TCR beta chain is a study of PD-L1 blockade in urothelial cancer. The V and J ends lost 8 bases and 1 base, in that order; junction bases with no gene match: 4. CDR1 is LNHDA, CDR2 SQIVND, per germline (reference sequence). This CDR3 contains 13 residues. There are a few counts of this clone. TCRdb's copy holds only in-frame clones and misses some; the assay was immunoSEQ multiplex PCR. Of over 20,000 clones detected, 75% to 90% appear once; the ten largest clones hold roughly 31%. Sequencing used PBMCs, obtained around atezolizumab (anti-PD-L1) treatment. The chain is built from TRBV19 and TRBJ1-1; 7 bases are a match to TRBD1. The clonotype was recovered from a man between 60 and 75 years old with urothelial cancer. The DNA for the CDR3 is TGTGCCAGTGATAGGGGGCCGAACACTGAAGCTTTCTTT. It specifies CASDRGPNTEAFF.